This TCR beta chain came from a study of blood T cell repertoires in COVID-19. Whole-study context: Both acute and convalescent COVID-19 samples were obtained from the United States, Italy and Spain. The cDNA or gDNA used as material had been derived from T cells, B-cell-depleted T cells, or PBMCs.

In regard to this clone: This CDR3 is also generated by other DNA sequences in the sample.

Assay: immunoSEQ multiplex PCR; the TCRdb copy retains only in-frame clones and omits some. The sample records roughly 150,000 clones, 75% to 90% being singletons. The V gene lost 1 base and the J gene lost 2 bases, with 12 bases spanning the gap. The CDR3 length is 15 residues. Germline-derived CDR1 and CDR2 are SGDLS and YYNGEE. This sequence originates from a human donor in a cohort sampled during active COVID-19. The chain employs TRBV9 and TRBJ2-5; D possibly corresponds to TRBD2 (6 bases). Sequencing was performed on peripheral blood. CDR3 protein: CASSVLGTPQETQYF. CDR3 DNA sequence: TGTGCCAGCAGCGTACTAGGGACTCCTCAAGAGACCCAGTACTTC.